This T cell receptor (beta chain) was captured in a study of cytomegalovirus exposure and HLA in healthy donors. This clone was observed a handful of times. CDR3 length equals 13 residues. The germline V and J ends were trimmed by 4 bases and 3 bases, with 11 bases remaining between them. The germline gives CDR1 SGDLS, CDR2 YYNGEE. PCR involved 60 Vbeta and 13 Jbeta primers. Data came from immunoSEQ multiplex PCR; TCRdb stores just in-frame clones and leaves some out. The table shows roughly 60,000 clones, with 60% to 80% occurring only once. This sequence joins TRBV9 and TRBJ2-7; D is ambiguous. This receptor was obtained from a woman between 40 and 55 years old in good health and CMV-seropositive. The sample consisted of PBMCs. CDR3 bases: TGTGCCAGCAGCCCGCGGAATAGCTACGAGCAGTACTTC. Translating it yields CASSPRNSYEQYF.